This T cell receptor (beta chain) was captured in a study of blood T cell repertoires in COVID-19. Under the authors' procedure: Amplification of reference gene primers was used by the study to estimate nucleated cell counts. The table came from immunoSEQ multiplex PCR; TCRdb's copy has only in-frame clones and leaves some out. V, J and clone size are taken as reported in that table, and D and trimming were inferred from the DNA itself. Among over 120,000 clones listed, over 70% were seen once. Per germline, CDR1 MNHNY and CDR2 SVGAGI (reference sequence). V was shortened by 7 bases and J by 5 bases, with 11 bases between the two germline ends. The CDR3 is 12 amino acids.

The sample was peripheral blood. This chain connects TRBV6-6 to TRBJ1-1, with TRBD1 as a possible D gene (5 bases). The sequence was obtained from a woman aged 45 to 65 with acute or convalescent COVID-19. DNA for the CDR3: TGTGCCAGCACAAATGGGGGGACTGAAGCTTTCTTT. Protein sequence: CASTNGGTEAFF.